The 11 T cell receptor beta chains listed next were all sequenced from one sample in a study of cytomegalovirus exposure and HLA in healthy donors. PCR was performed using 60 Vbeta and 13 Jbeta primers. Sequencing used immunoSEQ multiplex PCR; TCRdb keeps in-frame clones, though not all of them. The data contain some 190,000 clones, just under 75% of them singletons. The sequencing sample was made of PBMCs. The receptor source for this set is a man aged 30 to 39 in good health and CMV-seropositive.

The chain combines TRBV2 with TRBJ2-1; no reliable D call. The CDR3 has 12 residues. Germline V lookup: CDR1 SNHLY, CDR2 FYNNEI. V lost 2 bases, J lost 9 bases, and 8 bases lay in between. CDR3 in DNA: TGTGCCAGCAGTGAACGTAACTTTGAGCAGTTCTTC. Its translation is CASSERNFEQFF.

V gene TRBV5-1 combines with J gene TRBJ2-7; 9 bases align to TRBD1. V trimming: 4 bases; J trimming: 6 bases; junction bases outside the gene matches: 11. The CDR3 length is 15 residues. Germline CDR1 SGHRS, CDR2 YFSETQ. The CDR3: CASSIGTGPNVEQYF. The CDR3 DNA sequence: TGCGCCAGCAGCATAGGGACAGGGCCCAACGTCGAGCAGTACTTC. The full variable domain, in which reference TRBV5-1 and TRBJ2-7 provide the parts outside the CDR3, is KAGVTQTPRYLIKTRGQQVTLSCSPISGHRSVSWYQQTPGQGLQFLFEYFSETQRNKGNFPGRFSGRQFSNSRSEMNVSTLELGDSALYLCASSIGTGPNVEQYFGPGTRLTVT.

The chain is built from TRBV7-8 and TRBJ1-2; D ambiguous. The V and J ends lost 5 bases and 7 bases respectively, with 11 bases between them. CDR1 and CDR2 from the germline V gene are SGHVS and FQNEAQ. This CDR3 is 12 amino acids long. This chain's CDR3 is CASSPGLSGYTF. CDR3 coding DNA: TGTGCCAGCAGCCCTGGGCTCAGTGGCTACACCTTC.

The V call is TRBV5-4, the J call TRBJ2-5; D might be TRBD1 (5 bases). The CDR3 loop spans 13 amino acids. Germline-derived CDR1 and CDR2 are SGHNT and YYREEE (reference sequence). Trimming took off 2 bases at V and 3 bases at J, with 8 bases between the two ends. The CDR3 here is CASSFDREETQYF. CDR3 DNA: TGTGCCAGCAGCTTCGACAGAGAAGAGACCCAGTACTTC. Based on the CDR3 plus reference TRBV5-4 and TRBJ2-5, the full variable domain is ETGVTQSPTHLIKTRGQQVTLRCSSQSGHNTVSWYQQALGQGPQFIFQYYREEENGRGNFPPRFSGLQFPNYSSELNVNALELDDSALYLCASSFDREETQYFGPGTRLLVL.

The chain has TRBV27 and TRBJ2-1, with a tentative D call TRBD1 (6 bases). This CDR3 has 14 residues. V dropped 4 bases and J dropped 6 bases, with 13 bases sitting between them. Germline CDR1 reads MNHEY; CDR2 reads SMNVEV (reference sequence). CDR3 sequence (DNA): TGTGCCAGCAGTTCCCGGGACACTATCAATGAGCAGTTCTTC. This gives the protein CASSSRDTINEQFF.

This clone was counted a single time. This rearrangement joins TRBV18 to TRBJ1-1; D is possibly TRBD1 (6 bases). Per germline, CDR1 KGHSH and CDR2 LQKENI. The CDR3 covers 13 residues. Trimming cost V 2 bases and J 2 bases, with 6 bases left between them. CDR3 region: CASSPGGNTEAFF. The DNA of the CDR3 is TGTGCCAGCTCACCAGGGGGCAACACTGAAGCTTTCTTT.

The rearrangement joins TRBV5-8 to TRBJ2-5; 8 bases map to TRBD1. This CDR3 is built from 13 residues. Germline V lookup: CDR1 SGHTS, CDR2 YDEGEE. J gave up 4 bases and V 7 bases, and 6 bases lay outside the gene matches. The CDR3, as DNA: TGTGCCAGCGGCCGAGACAGGGGAGAGACCCAGTACTTC. Amino acids: CASGRDRGETQYF.

The chain carries TRBV9 and TRBJ2-3, with TRBD2 identical over 10 bases. V dropped 4 bases and J dropped 6; count of bases not matched to a gene: 11. CDR3 length: 16 amino acids. Looked up from germline, CDR1 is SGDLS and CDR2 is YYNGEE. The CDR3 coding sequence is TGTGCCAGCAGCCGAACACTAGCGGGATCAATGGATACGCAGTATTTT. Residues: CASSRTLAGSMDTQYF.

V gene TRBV7-9 combines with J gene TRBJ2-7, with D perhaps matching TRBD2 (5 bases). There are 14 residues in the CDR3. The germline V and J ends were trimmed by 5 bases and 1 base, with 12 bases remaining between them. CDR1 and CDR2 from the germline V gene are SEHNR and FQNEAQ (reference sequence). This chain's CDR3 is CASSAQEESYEQYF. CDR3 coding DNA: TGTGCCAGCAGCGCGCAGGAGGAATCCTACGAGCAGTACTTC.

This clone was seen a handful of times. This chain uses TRBV5-1 with TRBJ2-2; 10 nucleotides line up with TRBD2. V lost 4 bases, J lost 1 base, and 4 bases stayed unmatched. CDR1 is SGHRS and CDR2 is YFSETQ in the germline V gene. The CDR3 extends over 16 amino acids. The CDR3 DNA reads as TGCGCCAGCAGCGGGCTAGCGGGAGTGAACACCGGGGAGCTGTTTTTT. This codes for CASSGLAGVNTGELFF. Variable domain in full (rest from reference TRBV5-1 and TRBJ2-2): KAGVTQTPRYLIKTRGQQVTLSCSPISGHRSVSWYQQTPGQGLQFLFEYFSETQRNKGNFPGRFSGRQFSNSRSEMNVSTLELGDSALYLCASSGLAGVNTGELFFGEGSRLTVL.

The V call is TRBV6-5, the J call TRBJ2-3; weak D call: TRBD1 (5 bases). Per the germline V gene, CDR1 is MNHEY and CDR2 is SVGAGI. This CDR3 contains 13 residues. Trimming left V 6 bases short and J 5 bases short, with 12 bases between. The CDR3 protein is CASSITREDTQYF. The CDR3 DNA sequence: TGTGCCAGCAGCATCACCAGGGAAGATACGCAGTATTTT.